The source of this TCR beta chain is a study of T cells in Graves' hyperthyroidism and ophthalmopathy. In patients aged 18 to 65, hyperthyroidism was newly diagnosed, with duration under 2 months. Every diagnosis used clinical symptoms, serum thyroxine and TRAb, thyroid ultrasound and orbital computed tomography. Each 10 ml fresh peripheral blood draw supplied the PBMCs. The CDR3 length is 15 residues. Germline values: CDR1 GTSNPN, CDR2 SVGIG (reference sequence). The V end was cut by 2 bases, the J end by 1 base, with 14 bases between. Researchers took RNA transcripts and amplified the TCR beta CDR3 regions from them. During a first-round RT-PCR of the TCR CDR3, the HTBI primer set was used. TCRdb ran MiXCR on the multiplex PCR reads and lists one entry per CDR3 protein. This sample has about 360,000 distinct CDR3 sequences, with approximately 20% found just once. This clonotype was observed a few times.

Material: blood. The chain carries TRBV30 and TRBJ1-2, with TRBD1 as a possible D gene (5 bases). This clonotype originated in a woman younger than 35 with Graves' hyperthyroidism. CDR3 DNA: TGTGCCTGGAGTCTTCCCCGGACACTTAACTATGGCTACACCTTC. Translating it yields CAWSLPRTLNYGYTF.